These 5 T cell receptor beta chains came from one sample sequenced in a study of T cells in women clearing cervical HPV infection. Assay used: immunoSEQ multiplex PCR; TCRdb lists only in-frame clones, some missing. Its clone listing holds roughly 30,000 clones. Sequenced input: blood buffy coat. The source of these receptors is a woman aged 18 to 75 with a cervical HPV16 infection that either progressed to CIN3+ or cleared (not recorded which).

The sequenced CDR3 bases are TGCGCCAGCAGCTTGGCCGCGAGCTCTGGGGCCAACGTC. This translates into CASSLAASSGANV. The entire CDR3 sequence reads CASSLAASSGANVLTF. The chain joins TRBV5-1 to TRBJ2-6; D gene ambiguous. The read stops 3 residues short of the end of the CDR3; the missing end is completed from the germline J gene. The germline V gene has CDR1 SGHRS and CDR2 YFSETQ. V was trimmed by 0 bases and J by 0 bases, leaving 7 bases between them. The CDR3 covers 16 residues. Using reference TRBV5-1 and TRBJ2-6 for the parts outside the CDR3, the full variable domain is KAGVTQTPRYLIKTRGQQVTLSCSPISGHRSVSWYQQTPGQGLQFLFEYFSETQRNKGNFPGRFSGRQFSNSRSEMNVSTLELGDSALYLCASSLAASSGANVLTFGAGSRLTVL.

About this clone: Read data end 3 residues before the CDR3 end; the end is taken from the germline J gene. This rearrangement joins TRBV19 to TRBJ1-1, with 8 bases identical to TRBD1. Germline V CDR1 and CDR2: LNHDA, SQIVND (reference sequence). Trimming removed 7 bases from V and 4 bases from J; junction bases left unmatched: 11. This CDR3 has 15 residues. CDR3 sequence reads: CASKMAGGSGTEAFF. The covered CDR3 bases are TGTGCCAGTAAGATGGCAGGGGGCAGTGGCACTGAA.

On this clone itself: Read coverage stops 3 residues before the CDR3 terminus; the germline J gene supplies the remainder. The rearrangement uses TRBV2 and TRBJ1-1; weak D call: TRBD1 (5 bases). The germline CDR1 and CDR2 sequences are SNHLY and FYNNEI. V was pared by 0 bases and J by 0 bases, with 11 bases between. CDR3 length: 16 residues. Incomplete CDR3 DNA: TGTGCCAGCAGTGAAGCGCGGGGCGGAGTGAACACTGAA. Its translation: CASSEARGGVNTE. The complete CDR3 sequence is CASSEARGGVNTEAFF.

As to this clone: The CDR3 end is not reached by the read, which stops 3 residues before it; the germline J gene fills it in. The gene calls are TRBV5-4 and TRBJ1-2, with D hard to call. Germline CDR1 reads SGHNT; CDR2 reads YYREEE (reference sequence). V lost 2 bases and J 7 bases, leaving 12 bases between the germline ends. This CDR3 region has 13 residues. The CDR3 bases that were read are TGTGCCAGCAGCTTTGAAGGGCCGCGTGGC. The encoded protein is CASSFEGPRG. The full-length CDR3 reads as CASSFEGPRGYTF.

A note on this clone: The CDR3 goes on 3 residues after the read ends, and that part is filled in from the germline J gene. The chain links TRBV20-1 to TRBJ2-3, with 8 bases fitting TRBD2. CDR1 is DFQATT, CDR2 SNEGSKA, per germline (reference sequence). The CDR3 contains 12 residues. CDR3 bases read: TGCAGTGCCCACTTTGAGCGGGAGACG. The encoded protein is CSAHFERET. The complete CDR3 sequence is CSAHFERETQYF.